This T cell receptor (beta chain) was captured in a study of blood T cell repertoires in COVID-19. Trimming took 2 bases from V and 5 from J, leaving 6 bases between them. The CDR3 loop spans 12 amino acids. CDR1 and CDR2 (germline): MDHEN, SYDVKM. Only in-frame clones appear in the TCRdb table, and some are missing; sequencing was by immunoSEQ multiplex PCR. The sample has 150,000 to 170,000 clones, about four fifths seen once. The TCR sequence derives from a woman aged 55 to 70 with acute or convalescent COVID-19. The V call is TRBV28, the J call TRBJ1-2, with D hard to call. The specimen sequenced was peripheral blood. CDR3 protein: CASSLQRYGYTF. The CDR3 bases are TGTGCCAGCAGTTTACAGCGGTATGGCTACACCTTC.